These 17 T cell receptor beta chains share one sample of origin, sequenced in a study of vaccination and CD4 T cells after COVID-19. These TCRs' antigens remain unknown. Sample treatment: approximately 11-day PBMC culture with coronavirus spike peptide pools or control peptides (ViraFEST assay). The unexposed donor provided CD4+ T cells, which were taken before the COVID-19 pandemic (2011-2018). CD4+ T cells that had been cultured provided DNA sequenced with the Oncomine TCR Beta short-read assay. Using its own MiXCR run on the PCR reads, TCRdb lists one record per CDR3 protein. Of about 9,200 distinct CDR3 sequences in the sample, 31% are singletons; the top ten hold about 40%. Material for sequencing was CD4+ T cells from blood, cultured in vitro. These receptors were collected from a human donor in good health.

The chain carries TRBV27 and TRBJ2-7; D not resolved. CDR1 is MNHEY and CDR2 is SMNVEV in the germline V gene (reference sequence). V was pared by 3 bases and J by 6 bases, with 12 bases between. The CDR3 totals 13 residues. The CDR3 nucleotides read TGTGCCAGCAGTTTTCAGCTCCTGGGCGAGCAGTACTTC. It encodes CASSFQLLGEQYF.

This clonotype was detected only once. CDR3 in amino acids: CASSLNRIEMNTEAFF. The CDR3, as DNA: TGCGCCAGCAGCTTGAACCGAATTGAAATGAACACTGAAGCTTTCTTT. V gene TRBV5-1 combines with J gene TRBJ1-1; D is ambiguous. Trimming pared 1 base from V and 0 bases from J, leaving 13 bases between. The CDR3 is 16 residues long. The V gene's germline CDR1 is SGHRS and CDR2 YFSETQ.

The chain joins TRBV29-1 to TRBJ2-3; 15 bases are a match to TRBD2. V shed 7 bases, J shed 0 bases, and the junction held 14 bases outside the gene matches. This CDR3 spans 19 amino acids. Germline V gene data show CDR1 as SQVTM and CDR2 as ANQGSEA. CDR3 sequence reads: CSAGAWGLAGGPSTDTQYF. The CDR3 DNA follows: TGCAGCGCCGGGGCGTGGGGACTAGCGGGGGGCCCTAGCACAGATACGCAGTATTTT.

This clonotype was counted only a few times. The J gene is TRBJ1-6, the V gene TRBV11-2; D not resolved. Looked up from germline, CDR1 is SGHAT and CDR2 is FQNNGV. V was pared by 1 base and J by 10 bases, with 17 bases between. The CDR3 has 16 residues. The CDR3 DNA reads TGTGCCAGCAGCTTAGTGGAGGGAGGGCTGGGGTCACCCCTCCACTTT. Translating gives CASSLVEGGLGSPLHF.

The chain links TRBV5-1 to TRBJ1-1; maybe TRBD1 (6 bases). The germline V and J ends were trimmed by 2 bases and 0 bases, with 14 bases remaining between them. CDR3 size: 16 residues. The germline CDR1 and CDR2 sequences are SGHRS and YFSETQ. Here the CDR3 DNA reads TGCGCCAGCAGCTTTTCCCCGCGGGACATGAACACTGAAGCTTTCTTT. As protein: CASSFSPRDMNTEAFF.

The chain employs TRBV20-1 and TRBJ1-5, with TRBD1 matching over 8 bases. This CDR3 has 12 amino acids. The germline V gene has CDR1 DFQATT and CDR2 SNEGSKA (reference sequence). J gave up 4 bases and V 6 bases, and 2 bases lay outside the gene matches. The CDR3 bases are TGCAGTGCCGGACAGGGAAATCAGCCCCAGCATTTT. Protein: CSAGQGNQPQHF.

The rearrangement links TRBV10-2 to TRBJ1-3; D not resolved. V was clipped by 7 bases and J by 0 bases, with 7 bases between them. The CDR3 has 13 amino acids. The germline V gene has CDR1 WSHSY and CDR2 SAAADI. For the CDR3, the DNA is TGCGCCAGCAAGCAGAGCTCTGGAAACACCATATATTTT. It translates to CASKQSSGNTIYF.

V usage is TRBV19 and J usage is TRBJ1-1; the match to TRBD1 covers 8 bases. The CDR3 is 15 residues long. V was pared by 4 bases and J by 6 bases, with 10 bases of the junction left unmatched. Germline V gives CDR1 LNHDA, CDR2 SQIVND (reference sequence). The CDR3 DNA sequence: TGTGCCAGTAGTAATCGACAGGGGAGATGGTCTGAAGCTTTCTTT. Translating it yields CASSNRQGRWSEAFF.

The table lists this clonotype with a count of one. The V call is TRBV5-1, the J call TRBJ2-7; no definite D call. Deletions cut 3 bases from V and 2 bases from J, with 12 bases between. This CDR3 has 14 residues. Germline values: CDR1 SGHRS, CDR2 YFSETQ. CDR3 loop: CASSSTNRPYEQYF. The CDR3 bases are TGCGCCAGCAGCTCGACGAATAGACCCTACGAGCAGTACTTC.

The rearrangement joins TRBV6-5 to TRBJ2-2; tentatively, D is TRBD2 (5 bases). The CDR3 covers 14 residues. Trimming took off 4 bases at V and 0 bases at J, with 6 bases between the two ends. Germline lookup yields CDR1 MNHEY and CDR2 SVGAGI. The CDR3 region has the DNA TGTGCCAGCAGTTCCGGGACGAACACCGGGGAGCTGTTTTTT. This codes for CASSSGTNTGELFF.

This clonotype has more than one count but fewer than ten. The chain is built from TRBV20-1 and TRBJ2-5, with D uncertain. The germline gives CDR1 DFQATT, CDR2 SNEGSKA (reference sequence). This CDR3 comprises 12 residues. V shed 3 bases and J shed 5 bases, with 10 bases lying between them. Written as DNA, the CDR3 is TGCAGTGCTAGCCCATCCAGGGAGACCCAGTACTTC. It specifies CSASPSRETQYF.

This clonotype came up a few times. V usage is TRBV20-1 and J usage is TRBJ2-5; D unresolved. The CDR3 has 13 residues. The V end lost 4 bases, the J end lost 5 bases, and 14 bases lay between the germline ends. CDR1 DFQATT and CDR2 SNEGSKA come from the germline V gene (reference sequence). For the CDR3, the DNA is TGCAGTGCTATCTGGACCGATCGGGAGACCCAGTACTTC. Its translation is CSAIWTDRETQYF.

This clonotype showed up just a few times. The J gene is TRBJ1-5, the V gene TRBV2; D unclear. The CDR3 sequence is 12 residues long. V was clipped by 7 bases and J by 7 bases, with 11 bases between them. Germline V gene sequence: CDR1 SNHLY, CDR2 FYNNEI. Written as DNA, the CDR3 is TGTGCCAGCACTGGGTCATCCCAGCCCCAGCATTTT. Translated: CASTGSSQPQHF.

This clonotype appeared a few times. The J gene is TRBJ2-7, the V gene TRBV27, with a possible D match to TRBD2 (5 bases). The CDR3 runs 13 residues. The germline V and J ends were trimmed by 0 bases and 7 bases, with 10 bases remaining between them. Germline values: CDR1 MNHEY, CDR2 SMNVEV (reference sequence). CDR3 nucleotide sequence: TGTGCCAGCAGTTTATCACGGGGTGGTGAGCAGTACTTC. This gives the protein CASSLSRGGEQYF.

V gene TRBV5-1 combines with J gene TRBJ2-3; D unresolved. This CDR3 comprises 14 residues. Trimming removed 1 base at V and 0 bases at J, with 6 bases between. CDR1 SGHRS and CDR2 YFSETQ come from the germline V gene. The DNA of the CDR3 is TGCGCCAGCAGCTTGTTGGGCAGCACAGATACGCAGTATTTT. This codes for CASSLLGSTDTQYF. Complete variable domain (other parts from reference TRBV5-1 and TRBJ2-3): KAGVTQTPRYLIKTRGQQVTLSCSPISGHRSVSWYQQTPGQGLQFLFEYFSETQRNKGNFPGRFSGRQFSNSRSEMNVSTLELGDSALYLCASSLLGSTDTQYFGPGTRLTVL.

A single count supports this clonotype. This chain connects TRBV19 to TRBJ2-5, with D perhaps TRBD1 (6 bases). From germline, CDR1 is LNHDA and CDR2 SQIVND (reference sequence). The CDR3 runs 14 residues. Trimming cost V 2 bases and J 1 base, with 8 bases left between them. The CDR3 sequence: CASSIQGSQETQYF. CDR3 in DNA: TGTGCCAGTAGTATACAGGGGTCCCAAGAGACCCAGTACTTC.

The chain is built from TRBV6-4 and TRBJ1-5; 7 bases are a match to TRBD1. The CDR3 is 15 amino acids. The germline V gene has CDR1 MRHNA and CDR2 SNTAGT. The V segment lost 2 bases and the J segment 4 bases; nucleotides outside the gene matches: 5. In DNA form, the CDR3 reads TGTGCCAGCAGTGACCCTAAGGGACAGAATCAGCCCCAGCATTTT. Its translation is CASSDPKGQNQPQHF.